This passage covers 3 T cell receptor beta chains from one sample sequenced in a study of T cells in Graves' hyperthyroidism and ophthalmopathy. TCR beta CDR3 regions were amplified from RNA. Primed by the HTBI set, a first-round RT-PCR was run on the TCR CDR3. TCRdb analysed the multiplex PCR reads with MiXCR anew, one entry per CDR3 protein. The sample yields approximately 400,000 distinct CDR3 sequences, approximately 13% seen once. Sequenced: blood. These receptors all stem from a man aged 25 to 40 with Graves' hyperthyroidism that later progressed to Graves' ophthalmopathy.

To note about this clonotype: This may come from a read error, since a much larger clone is one base off. This rearrangement joins TRBV6-2 or TRBV6-3 to TRBJ1-2; possibly TRBD1 for D (5 bases). V lost 8 bases, J lost 3 bases, and 16 bases lay in between. Germline CDR1 reads MNHEY; CDR2 reads SVGEGT. There are 14 residues in the CDR3. The CDR3 DNA sequence: TGTGCCAGCGGGCCCAGGGTTGGGTACTATGGCTACACCTTC. Amino acid sequence: CASGPRVGYYGYTF.

This clonotype was observed many times. This chain links TRBV2 with TRBJ2-3; 12 nucleotides align to TRBD2. V was clipped by 6 bases and J by 1 base; unmatched bases: 2. CDR1 is SNHLY and CDR2 is FYNNEI in the germline V gene. The CDR3 covers 15 residues. CDR3 DNA sequence: TGTGCCAGCAGGAGACTAGCGGGGGGCACAGATACGCAGTATTTT. Amino acids: CASRRLAGGTDTQYF. Complete variable domain (other parts from reference TRBV2 and TRBJ2-3): EPEVTQTPSHQVTQMGQEVILRCVPISNHLYFYWYRQILGQKVEFLVSFYNNEISEKSEIFDDQFSVERPDGSNFTLKIRSTKLEDSAMYFCASRRLAGGTDTQYFGPGTRLTVL.

In this sample, this clonotype turned up many times. The CDR3, as DNA: TGTGCCAGCCCGGGCCCAGGATACTATTACGAGCAGTACTTC. It specifies CASPGPGYYYEQYF. The chain uses TRBV28 and TRBJ2-7; D is unclear. Per the germline V gene, CDR1 is MDHEN and CDR2 is SYDVKM. The CDR3 has 14 residues. The V gene lost 8 bases and the J gene lost 4 bases, with 18 bases spanning the gap.